These T cell receptor beta chains were read from a single sample in a study of T-cell memory formation after mild COVID-19. TCRdb fed the 5' RACE reads into MiXCR, producing one record per CDR3 protein. The sample lists 540,000 or so distinct CDR3 sequences, 20% occurring once. Sequencing was performed on PBMCs or a T cell subset sorted from them (not recorded which). Receptors originate from an adult woman who had mild COVID-19 (a few samples of this study predate the infection). Cell type and time point are not known. CDR3s leave out the opening cysteine and the closing phenylalanine or tryptophan.

V gene	J gene	CDR3 protein
TRBV7-9	TRBJ2-1	ASSLDAGSSYNEQF
TRBV6-5	TRBJ2-7	ASSHTGLAGGPLLNEQY
TRBV29-1	TRBJ2-7	SVEDPDRVYEQY
TRBV4-1	TRBJ2-5	ASSQEGAAAAETQY
TRBV5-1	TRBJ2-3	ASSPTPPGGSGTDTQY
TRBV2	TRBJ1-6	ASSWTDLNSPLH
TRBV11-2	TRBJ1-6	ASSLAGGVSNKPNSPLH
TRBV4-1	TRBJ2-5	ASSQPASGLLETQY
TRBV5-6	TRBJ2-5	ASSLPLQVQETQY
TRBV3-1	TRBJ2-3	ASSLGGITDTQY
TRBV29-1	TRBJ2-5	SVEDSGGVETQY
TRBV11-2	TRBJ2-7	ASSPGALGEQY
TRBV6-6	TRBJ2-3	ASDPIKLAGVPPSTDTQY
TRBV19	TRBJ1-2	ATTDRGYGYT